Each of the 18 T cell receptor beta chains below was sequenced from the same sample in a study of technical replicates of blood from several donors. Profiling relied on immunoSEQ multiplex PCR, and the TCRdb table lists in-frame clones only, not all of them. Among tens of thousands of clones listed, approximately 96% were seen once. Sequencing was carried out using T cells isolated from PBMCs. These receptor sequences come from a human donor in good health.

The rearrangement uses TRBV18 and TRBJ2-7; 8 bases match TRBD1. The CDR3 runs to 16 residues. CDR1 is KGHSH and CDR2 is LQKENI in the germline V gene. V lost 3 bases, J lost 1 base, and 8 bases stayed unmatched. This CDR3 is CASSPGTGILSYEQYF. The CDR3 DNA follows: TGTGCCAGCTCACCGGGGACAGGAATACTTTCCTACGAGCAGTACTTC.

The rearrangement joins TRBV6-5 to TRBJ2-1, with 7 bases lining up with TRBD2. The CDR3 contains 15 residues. The germline gives CDR1 MNHEY, CDR2 SVGAGI. V lost 6 bases to trimming and J lost 6 bases; unmatched junction nucleotides: 11. CDR3 residues: CASSPGWGGSNEQFF. The CDR3 coding sequence is TGTGCCAGCAGCCCAGGGTGGGGGGGGAGCAATGAGCAGTTCTTC.

The rearrangement uses TRBV5-1 and TRBJ2-7; TRBD2 matches at 11 bases. CDR1 and CDR2 (germline): SGHRS, YFSETQ. Trimming at V came to 4 bases and at J to 3 bases, leaving 9 bases not matched to a gene. This CDR3 spans 16 amino acids. CDR3 amino acids: CASSPGLADLIYEQYF. CDR3 DNA sequence: TGCGCCAGCAGCCCGGGACTAGCGGACTTGATCTACGAGCAGTACTTC.

DNA of the CDR3: TGCGCCAGCAGCCAAGAGTCCAGGGAAAACGAGCAGTACTTC. Amino acid sequence: CASSQESRENEQYF. V and J are TRBV4-1 and TRBJ2-7; D is possibly TRBD1 (5 bases). The CDR3 runs to 14 residues. V was cut by 0 bases and J by 5 bases, with 11 bases left in between. CDR1 and CDR2 (germline): MGHRA, YSYEKL.

The chain recombines TRBV11-2 with TRBJ1-1; no clear D gene. V was cut by 2 bases and J by 0 bases, with 10 bases left in between. The CDR3 length is 15 residues. Germline loops: CDR1 SGHAT, CDR2 FQNNGV. This CDR3 reads CASSLPRELNTEAFF. CDR3 nucleotide sequence: TGTGCCAGCAGCTTACCACGTGAGTTGAACACTGAAGCTTTCTTT. Filled out from reference TRBV11-2 and TRBJ1-1, the complete variable domain reads EAGVAQSPRYKIIEKRQSVAFWCNPISGHATLYWYQQILGQGPKLLIQFQNNGVVDDSQLPKDRFSAERLKGVDSTLKIQPAKLEDSAVYLCASSLPRELNTEAFFGQGTRLTVV.

Concerning this clone: Other DNA variants within this sample encode the same CDR3. This chain connects TRBV18 to TRBJ2-7; D is ambiguous. This CDR3 region has 12 residues. CDR1 and CDR2 from the germline V gene are KGHSH and LQKENI. The ends were cut back, 3 bases at V and 0 bases at J, with 3 bases in the middle. The CDR3 sequence is CASSPSSYEQYF. CDR3 coding DNA: TGTGCCAGCTCACCGAGCTCCTACGAGCAGTACTTC.

V usage is TRBV4-1 and J usage is TRBJ2-7, with D hard to call. The CDR3 has 12 residues. Germline CDR1 is MGHRA and CDR2 is YSYEKL. The germline V and J ends were trimmed by 2 bases and 5 bases, with 7 bases remaining between them. Here the CDR3 DNA reads TGCGCCAGCAGCCAAACCGGTAACGAGCAGTACTTC. Amino acid sequence: CASSQTGNEQYF.

V usage is TRBV28 and J usage is TRBJ2-7; TRBD2 aligns across 16 bases. The germline V gene has CDR1 MDHEN and CDR2 SYDVKM. CDR3 size: 18 residues. J was trimmed by 4 bases and V by 1 base; bases with no gene match: 7. In DNA form, the CDR3 reads TGTGCCAGCAGTTTATACCAGGGACTAGCGGGAGGGCGGTACGAGCAGTACTTC. It codes for CASSLYQGLAGGRYEQYF.

As for this clone: One end of the junction is discordant with germline, which a read error may explain. The genes are TRBV30 and TRBJ2-1, with 7 bases fitting TRBD1. CDR3 size: 12 residues. CDR1 is GTSNPN and CDR2 is SVGIG in the germline V gene (reference sequence). This CDR3 reads CAWRVQQGTAIF. The CDR3 coding sequence is TGTGCCTGGAGGGTACAACAGGGGACGGCGATCTTC.

The V and J genes are TRBV30 and TRBJ1-2; 7 bases match TRBD1. Germline CDR1 is GTSNPN and CDR2 is SVGIG (reference sequence). After removal of 2 bases from V and 4 bases from J, the junction contained 19 bases not matched to a gene. This CDR3 comprises 18 residues. In nucleotides, the CDR3 is TGTGCCTGGAGTCCCGGAGAACAGGGGAATAAAGGGGGCTATGGCTACACCTTC. This gives the protein CAWSPGEQGNKGGYGYTF. The full variable domain, with the rest looked up from reference TRBV30 and TRBJ1-2, is SQTIHQWPATLVQPVGSPLSLECTVEGTSNPNLYWYRQAAGRGLQLLFYSVGIGQISSEVPQNLSASRPQDRQFILSSKKLLLSDSGFYLCAWSPGEQGNKGGYGYTFGSGTRLTVV.

This sequence joins TRBV6-5 and TRBJ1-2, with D tentatively TRBD1 (6 bases). The CDR3 sequence is 15 residues long. Germline lookup yields CDR1 MNHEY and CDR2 SVGAGI. V was pared by 2 bases and J by 0 bases, with 10 bases between. CDR3: CASSYERTANYGYTF. CDR3 in DNA: TGTGCCAGCAGTTACGAGCGGACAGCTAACTATGGCTACACCTTC.

The V call is TRBV28, the J call TRBJ2-3; D is unresolved. In germline, CDR1 is MDHEN, CDR2 SYDVKM. V lost 5 bases and J lost 6, with 9 bases in between. The CDR3 runs 12 residues. The CDR3 is CASSITRDTQYF. Written as DNA, the CDR3 is TGTGCCAGCAGTATAACTCGGGATACGCAGTATTTT.

This sequence joins TRBV5-1 and TRBJ2-3; 7 bases map to TRBD2. The CDR3 loop spans 14 amino acids. Germline V CDR1 and CDR2: SGHRS, YFSETQ. The J segment lost 2 bases and the V segment lost 3 bases, leaving 3 bases of the junction unmatched. The CDR3, as DNA: TGCGCCAGCAGCTCCGGGGACTACACAGATACGCAGTATTTT. Protein product: CASSSGDYTDTQYF.

The J gene is TRBJ2-7, the V gene TRBV11-2; maybe TRBD1 (5 bases). CDR1 SGHAT and CDR2 FQNNGV come from the germline V gene. Trimming left V 2 bases short and J 2 bases short, with 10 bases between. The CDR3 totals 14 residues. The CDR3 bases are TGTGCCAGCAGCTTACTGACAGTCACCTACGAGCAGTACTTC. Encoded protein: CASSLLTVTYEQYF.

The V gene is TRBV5-1, the J gene TRBJ2-7, with 11 positions matching TRBD2. Trimming took 4 bases from V and 5 from J; bases not matched to a gene: 8. Germline V gives CDR1 SGHRS, CDR2 YFSETQ. The CDR3 covers 15 residues. CDR3 DNA sequence: TGCGCCAGCAGCAAGGAACTAGCGGGAGCAGACGAGCAGTACTTC. Amino acids: CASSKELAGADEQYF.

The chain joins TRBV11-2 to TRBJ1-1, with 7 bases identical to TRBD1. Looked up from germline, CDR1 is SGHAT and CDR2 is FQNNGV. Trimming cost V 0 bases and J 5 bases; bases outside gene matches: 3. The CDR3 is 14 residues long. The CDR3 region is CASSLDRGMTEAFF. The CDR3 region has the DNA TGTGCCAGCAGCTTAGACAGGGGGATGACTGAAGCTTTCTTT.

V usage is TRBV5-4 and J usage is TRBJ1-1; D possibly corresponds to TRBD1 (6 bases). CDR3 length: 20 residues. From germline, CDR1 is SGHNT and CDR2 YYREEE (reference sequence). The V gene lost 4 bases and the J gene lost 6 bases, with 34 bases spanning the gap. CDR3 bases: TGTGCCAGCAGCCCCATCAATCGAGTTCAGAACAGGGATTTAGAGTCTGAAGCTTTCTTT. Translating it yields CASSPINRVQNRDLESEAFF.

The V and J genes are TRBV30 and TRBJ2-2; weak D call: TRBD1 (7 bases). Germline CDR1 is GTSNPN and CDR2 is SVGIG (reference sequence). The CDR3 contains 13 residues. V gave up 3 bases and J gave up 15 bases, with 20 bases separating them. CDR3 residues: CAWSPSGAGGLFF. CDR3 nucleotides: TGTGCCTGGAGCCCCTCTGGGGCAGGGGGGTTGTTTTTT.